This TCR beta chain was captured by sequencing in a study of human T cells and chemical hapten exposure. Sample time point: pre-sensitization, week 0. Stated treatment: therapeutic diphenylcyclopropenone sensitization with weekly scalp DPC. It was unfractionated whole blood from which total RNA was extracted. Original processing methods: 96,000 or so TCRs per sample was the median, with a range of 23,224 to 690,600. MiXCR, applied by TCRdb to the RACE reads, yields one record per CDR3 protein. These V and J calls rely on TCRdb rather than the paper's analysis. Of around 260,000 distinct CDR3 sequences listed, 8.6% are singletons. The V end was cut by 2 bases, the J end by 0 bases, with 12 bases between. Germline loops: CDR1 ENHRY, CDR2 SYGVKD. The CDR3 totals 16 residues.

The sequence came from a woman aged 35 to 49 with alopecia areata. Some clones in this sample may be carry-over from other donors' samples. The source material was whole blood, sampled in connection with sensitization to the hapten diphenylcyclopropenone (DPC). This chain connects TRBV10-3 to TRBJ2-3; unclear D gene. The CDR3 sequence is CAISEGQVPSTDTQYF. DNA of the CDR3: TGTGCCATCAGTGAGGGGCAGGTGCCTAGCACAGATACGCAGTATTTT.